This TCR beta chain appears in the sequencing data of a study of beta chain features in type 1 diabetes. Study observations and caveats: A moderate, significant TCRB CDR3 shortening appeared in type 1 diabetes across four CD4+ subsets.

In regard to this clone: Its antigen is still unknown.

The investigators reverse transcribed all of the isolated RNA, so they sequenced expressed TCRB transcripts. Produced via immunoSEQ multiplex PCR; TCRdb's table is partial and in-frame only. This table holds more than 120,000 clones, more than 9% found once. Per the germline V gene, CDR1 is SGHTA and CDR2 is FQGNSA. V lost 10 bases to trimming and J lost 2 bases, with 14 bases between them. This CDR3 spans 13 amino acids. Sample: naive CD4+ T cells from blood. The receptor was isolated from a man between 18 and 35 years old in good health. The chain links TRBV7-2 to TRBJ1-2; D unresolved. CDR3 sequence: CATVILKNYGYTF. CDR3 DNA sequence: TGTGCCACCGTAATACTGAAAAACTATGGCTACACCTTC. Supplemented by reference TRBV7-2 and TRBJ1-2, the full variable domain reads GAGVSQSPSNKVTEKGKDVELRCDPISGHTALYWYRQSLGQGLEFLIYFQGNSAPDKSGLPSDRFSAERTGGSVSTLTIQRTQQEDSAVYLCATVILKNYGYTFGSGTRLTVV.